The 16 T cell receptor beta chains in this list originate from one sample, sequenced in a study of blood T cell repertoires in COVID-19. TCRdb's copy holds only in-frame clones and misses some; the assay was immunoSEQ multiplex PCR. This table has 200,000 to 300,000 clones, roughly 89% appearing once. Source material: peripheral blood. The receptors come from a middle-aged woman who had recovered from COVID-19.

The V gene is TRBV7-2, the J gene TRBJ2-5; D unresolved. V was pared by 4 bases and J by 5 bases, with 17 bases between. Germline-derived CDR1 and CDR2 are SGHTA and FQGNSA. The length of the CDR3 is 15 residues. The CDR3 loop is CASSSTRSPWETQYF. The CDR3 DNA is TGTGCCAGCAGCTCAACCAGGTCCCCCTGGGAGACCCAGTACTTC.

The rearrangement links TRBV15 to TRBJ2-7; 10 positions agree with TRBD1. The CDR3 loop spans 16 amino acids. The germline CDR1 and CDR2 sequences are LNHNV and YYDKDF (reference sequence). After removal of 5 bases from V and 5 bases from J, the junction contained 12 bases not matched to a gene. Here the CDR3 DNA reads TGTGCCACCAGCTTGGGACAGGGGACAGGGGACGACGAGCAGTACTTC. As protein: CATSLGQGTGDDEQYF.

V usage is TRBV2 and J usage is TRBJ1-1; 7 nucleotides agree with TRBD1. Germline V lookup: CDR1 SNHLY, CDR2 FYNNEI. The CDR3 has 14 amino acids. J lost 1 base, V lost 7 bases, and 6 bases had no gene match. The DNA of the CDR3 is TGTGCCAGCAACAGACAGGGTGGGAACACTGAAGCTTTCTTT. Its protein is CASNRQGGNTEAFF.

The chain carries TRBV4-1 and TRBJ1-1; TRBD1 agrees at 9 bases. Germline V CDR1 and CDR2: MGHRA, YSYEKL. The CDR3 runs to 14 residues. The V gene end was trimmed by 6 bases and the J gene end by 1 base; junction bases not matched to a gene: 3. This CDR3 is CASRQGAGNTEAFF. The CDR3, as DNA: TGCGCCAGCAGACAGGGGGCAGGGAACACTGAAGCTTTCTTT.

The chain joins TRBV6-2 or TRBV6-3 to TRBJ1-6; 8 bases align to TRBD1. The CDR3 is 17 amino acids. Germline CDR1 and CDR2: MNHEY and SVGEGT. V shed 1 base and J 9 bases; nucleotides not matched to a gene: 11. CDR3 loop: CASSYYAGDRGFSPLHF. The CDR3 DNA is TGTGCCAGCAGTTACTATGCTGGCGACAGGGGTTTTTCACCCCTCCACTTT.

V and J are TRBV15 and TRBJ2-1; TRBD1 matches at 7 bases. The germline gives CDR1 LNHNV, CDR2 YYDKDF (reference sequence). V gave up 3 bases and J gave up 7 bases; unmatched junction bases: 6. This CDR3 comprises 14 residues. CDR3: CATSSQTGKNEQFF. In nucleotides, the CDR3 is TGTGCCACCAGCAGCCAGACAGGGAAAAATGAGCAGTTCTTC.

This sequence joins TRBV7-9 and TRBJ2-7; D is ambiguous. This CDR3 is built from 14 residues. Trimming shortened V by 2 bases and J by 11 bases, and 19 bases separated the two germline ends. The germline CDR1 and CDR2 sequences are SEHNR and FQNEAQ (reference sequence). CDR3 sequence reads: CASSLMRQAFEKYF. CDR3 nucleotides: TGTGCCAGCAGCTTAATGCGTCAGGCCTTTGAAAAGTACTTC.

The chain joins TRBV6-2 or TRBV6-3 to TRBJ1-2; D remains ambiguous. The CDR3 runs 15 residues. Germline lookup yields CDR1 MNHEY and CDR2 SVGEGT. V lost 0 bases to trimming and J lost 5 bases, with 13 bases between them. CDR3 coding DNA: TGTGCCAGCAGTTACTCTCGAAAGGAGCGGTATGGCTACACCTTC. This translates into CASSYSRKERYGYTF.

The CDR3 protein is CASSQAENTEAFF. CDR3 DNA sequence: TGTGCCAGCAGCCAAGCAGAGAACACTGAAGCTTTCTTT. The chain combines TRBV3-1 (or the pseudogene TRBV3-2) with TRBJ1-1; D call uncertain. Trimming stripped 1 base from V and 1 base from J, with 4 bases between. Germline CDR1 and CDR2: LGHDT and YNNKEL (reference sequence). The CDR3 length is 13 residues.

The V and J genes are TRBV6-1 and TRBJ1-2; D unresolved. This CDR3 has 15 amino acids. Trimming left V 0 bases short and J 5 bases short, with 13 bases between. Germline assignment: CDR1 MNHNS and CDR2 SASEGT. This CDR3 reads CASSEAAQRLYGYTF. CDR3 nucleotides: TGTGCCAGCAGTGAAGCTGCACAGCGACTATATGGCTACACCTTC.

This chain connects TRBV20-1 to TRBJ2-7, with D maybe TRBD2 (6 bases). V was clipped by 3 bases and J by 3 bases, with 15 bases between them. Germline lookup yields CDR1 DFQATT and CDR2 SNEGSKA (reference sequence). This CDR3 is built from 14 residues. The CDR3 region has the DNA TGCAGTGCTAGTAGCTCGCTAGCGAGCTACGAGCAGTACTTC. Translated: CSASSSLASYEQYF.

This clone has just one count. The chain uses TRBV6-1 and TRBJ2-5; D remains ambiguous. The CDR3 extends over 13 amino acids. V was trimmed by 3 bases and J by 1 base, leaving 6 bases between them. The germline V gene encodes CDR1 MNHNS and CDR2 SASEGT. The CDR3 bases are TGTGCCAGCAGTGACCAGTTCCAAGAGACCCAGTACTTC. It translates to CASSDQFQETQYF.

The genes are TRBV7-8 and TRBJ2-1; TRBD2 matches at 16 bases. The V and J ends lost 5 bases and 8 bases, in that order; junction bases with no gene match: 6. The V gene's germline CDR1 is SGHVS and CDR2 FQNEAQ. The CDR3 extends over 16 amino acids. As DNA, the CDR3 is TGTGCCAGCAGCGGCGGGACTAGCGGGGGGGTTTATGAGCAGTTCTTC. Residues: CASSGGTSGGVYEQFF.

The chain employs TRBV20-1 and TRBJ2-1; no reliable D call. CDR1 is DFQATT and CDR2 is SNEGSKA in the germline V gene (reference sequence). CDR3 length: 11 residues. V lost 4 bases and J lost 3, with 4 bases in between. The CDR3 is CSATNYNEQFF. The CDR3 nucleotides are TGCAGTGCTACCAACTACAATGAGCAGTTCTTC.

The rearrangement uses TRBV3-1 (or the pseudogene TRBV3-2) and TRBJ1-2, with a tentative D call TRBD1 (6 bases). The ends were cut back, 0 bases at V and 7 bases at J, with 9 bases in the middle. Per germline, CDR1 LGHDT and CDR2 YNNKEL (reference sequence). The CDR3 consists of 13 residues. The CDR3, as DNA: TGTGCCAGCAGCCAAGATACCAGGGGTGGCTACACCTTC. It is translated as CASSQDTRGGYTF.

DNA of the CDR3: TGTGCCAGCAGTTTAGACAGGGCCTTACTGACCTATAATTCACCCCTCCACTTT. Protein: CASSLDRALLTYNSPLHF. V and J are TRBV27 and TRBJ1-6; 7 bases fit TRBD1. From germline, CDR1 is MNHEY and CDR2 SMNVEV (reference sequence). The trim removed 2 bases at V and 2 bases at J, leaving 9 bases unmatched. There are 18 residues in the CDR3.